This TCR beta chain emerged from a study of blood T cell repertoires in COVID-19. As for the study in general: Some COVID-19 samples were acute and others convalescent; all came from the United States, Italy and Spain. T cells, B-cell-depleted T cells, or PBMCs provided the cDNA or gDNA that served as material.

Original data processing: For nucleated cells, counts were estimated from reference gene primer amplification. Sequencing used immunoSEQ multiplex PCR; TCRdb keeps in-frame clones, though not all of them. That table supplies the V and J calls and clone size; D and trimming were determined from the DNA. The sample contains 200,000 to 250,000 clones, 70% to 90% of which appear only once. V was shortened by 3 bases and J by 7 bases, with 10 bases between the two germline ends. The CDR3 is 13 amino acids. Germline CDR1 reads DFQATT; CDR2 reads SNEGSKA (reference sequence). Sequencing was done on a sample of peripheral blood. The receptor was isolated from a woman aged 50 to 60 with active or convalescent COVID-19. The chain joins TRBV20-1 to TRBJ1-6; D is ambiguous. CDR3 sequence (DNA): TGCAGTGCTAGTGCGGGTGCCAATTCACCCCTCCACTTT. Protein: CSASAGANSPLHF.